This TCR beta chain was found in a study of identical twins. Unique molecular identifiers were present on the cDNA, and a universal primer site came from template switching. From the 5' RACE reads, TCRdb called clonotypes with MiXCR, one entry per CDR3 protein. The sample carries some 570,000 distinct CDR3 sequences, 20% to 25% recorded once. The CDR3 loop spans 15 amino acids. The germline V gene encodes CDR1 SGHTA and CDR2 FQGNSA. After removal of 5 bases from V and 0 bases from J, the junction contained 3 bases not matched to a gene. This clonotype was found a few times. Its specificity is not known. Study-level findings and limits: Cord blood beta clonotypes that were abundant carried fewer insertions, and memory repertoires showed no such trend. Because invariant MAIT and iNKT cells could be present, zero-insertion analyses could be partly confounded. These conclusions were based on statistical analysis (cross-sectional, not following the same donors).

These data were also filed under a second study, of yellow fever vaccine responses in identical twins.

The chain carries TRBV7-2 and TRBJ1-4; TRBD1 matches at 7 bases. Sequencing was performed on CD4+ T cells sorted from blood. This TCR was sampled from a woman aged 18-30 years in good health. The CDR3 loop is CASSVGTATNEKLFF. In nucleotides, the CDR3 is TGTGCCAGCAGCGTCGGGACAGCAACTAATGAAAAACTGTTTTTT.